This paragraph reports one TCR beta chain. The germline V gene has CDR1 KGHSH and CDR2 LQKENI. Trimming took 2 bases from V and 6 from J; bases not matched to a gene: 4. The CDR3 runs 14 residues. The record originates from a study of cytomegalovirus exposure and HLA in healthy donors. Data came from immunoSEQ multiplex PCR; TCRdb stores just in-frame clones and leaves some out. The sample contains 200,000 or so clones, roughly 82% of which appear only once. The origin of this receptor is a woman in her 30s in good health and CMV-seropositive. Sequencing used PBMCs. V usage is TRBV18 and J usage is TRBJ1-5; 7 nucleotides align to TRBD1. The CDR3, as DNA: TGTGCCAGCTCACCAGCAGGGGGTAGTCAGCCCCAGCATTTT. Its protein is CASSPAGGSQPQHF.